A selection of T cell receptor beta chains follows, all from one sample in a study of T cell changes during pregnancy in multiple sclerosis. Produced via immunoSEQ multiplex PCR; TCRdb's table is partial and in-frame only. The sample contains some 97,000 clones, around 93% of which appear only once. The material sequenced was peripheral blood, taken after pregnancy. The receptors derive from a female donor with multiple sclerosis, enrolled in a pregnancy study. The CDR3 runs from the conserved cysteine through the conserved F or W. Fields, in order: J gene, clone size, D gene, V gene, CDR3 protein, CDR3 DNA. A D gene is named only where the DNA matches it firmly. The size entry is marked missing in some rows and otherwise reads once, few, many or a size class.

TRBJ2-5 . TRBD2 TRBV2 CASSKSGLASETQYF TGTGCCAGCAGTAAGAGCGGACTAGCGTCGGAGACCCAGTACTTC
TRBJ1-1 . . TRBV18 CASSLDRYGTEAFF TGTGCCAGCTCACTCGACAGGTACGGGACTGAAGCTTTCTTT
TRBJ2-5 . TRBD2 TRBV5-1 CASSQSGAQETQYF TGCGCCAGCAGCCAGAGCGGGGCCCAAGAGACCCAGTACTTC
TRBJ2-5 once TRBD2 TRBV29-1 CSAGPTSGEETQYF TGCAGCGCCGGCCCCACTAGCGGCGAAGAGACCCAGTACTTC
TRBJ1-1 . TRBD1 TRBV4-2 CASSQEGDRGYTEAFF TGTGCCAGCAGCCAAGAAGGGGACAGGGGATACACTGAAGCTTTCTTT
TRBJ2-5 . . TRBV18 CASSTKETQYF TGTGCCAGCTCAACAAAAGAGACCCAGTACTTC
TRBJ1-5 . . TRBV6-5 CASSPYSNQPQHF TGTGCCAGCAGCCCCTATAGCAATCAGCCCCAGCATTTT
TRBJ2-4 . . TRBV4-2 CASSQVSGGGPAKNIQYF TGTGCCAGCAGCCAAGTATCTGGAGGGGGCCCGGCCAAAAACATTCAGTACTTC
TRBJ2-5 once TRBD2 TRBV9 CASSVIPSGQETQYF TGTGCCAGCAGCGTAATCCCTAGCGGACAAGAGACCCAGTACTTC
TRBJ2-5 . . TRBV18 CASSPRRETQYF TGTGCCAGCTCACCGAGGAGGGAGACCCAGTACTTC
TRBJ2-2 . . TRBV18 CASSLPGNTGELFF TGTGCCAGCTCCCTCCCAGGGAACACCGGGGAGCTGTTTTTT
TRBJ2-3 . TRBD1 TRBV30 CAASGGSDTQYF TGTGCCGCATCAGGGGGATCAGATACGCAGTATTTT
TRBJ2-5 . TRBD2 TRBV11-3 CASSLQGLAEETQYF TGTGCCAGCAGCTTACAGGGACTAGCGGAGGAGACCCAGTACTTC
TRBJ1-4 . TRBD1 TRBV7-2 CASSTRGLSEKLFF TGTGCCAGCAGCACCAGGGGGCTTAGTGAAAAACTGTTTTTT
TRBJ1-2 . TRBD1 TRBV4-2 CASSHQDRGPTLRGYGYTF TGTGCCAGCAGCCACCAAGACAGGGGCCCTACGCTCCGCGGCTATGGCTACACCTTC
TRBJ2-1 . TRBD2 TRBV28 CASRPQGGGYNEQFF TGTGCCAGCAGACCTCAGGGCGGGGGATACAATGAGCAGTTCTTC
TRBJ1-6 few TRBD1 TRBV5-1 CASSLGDSINSPLHF TGCGCCAGCAGCTTGGGGGACAGCATTAATTCACCCCTCCACTTT
TRBJ1-2 . TRBD1 TRBV28 CASSSSLGTVQPDGYTF TGTGCCAGCAGTTCCTCGTTGGGGACAGTACAACCTGATGGCTACACCTTC
TRBJ2-1 . TRBD2 TRBV27 CASSLRLTSGSQQFF TGTGCCAGCAGTTTACGGCTTACTAGCGGGTCACAGCAGTTCTTC
TRBJ1-1 once TRBD1 TRBV28 CASRRTGEWTEAFF TGTGCCAGCAGGCGGACAGGGGAATGGACTGAAGCTTTCTTT
TRBJ2-1 . . TRBV6-6 CASSYKRDNEQFF TGTGCCAGCAGTTACAAGCGGGACAATGAGCAGTTCTTC
TRBJ2-6 once TRBD1 TRBV7-2 CASSLGTGSGANVLTF TGTGCCAGCAGCTTGGGGACAGGGTCCGGGGCCAACGTCCTGACTTTC
TRBJ2-5 . . TRBV5-1 CASSRGGTDSWETQYF TGCGCCAGCAGCCGGGGGGGGACAGATTCCTGGGAGACCCAGTACTTC
TRBJ1-2 . . TRBV4-3 CASGPTLSNYGYTF TGCGCCAGCGGTCCTACTCTCTCTAACTATGGCTACACCTTC
TRBJ2-7 . . TRBV15 CATSSGGNSYEQYF TGTGCCACCAGCAGTGGCGGGAACTCCTACGAGCAGTACTTC
TRBJ2-7 . TRBD2 TRBV11-2 CASSFPTSGRYEQYF TGTGCCAGCAGCTTTCCCACTAGCGGGAGATACGAGCAGTACTTC
TRBJ1-4 . . TRBV21-1 CASSKGRGGEKLFF TGTGCCAGCAGCAAAGGTAGGGGAGGTGAAAAACTGTTTTTT
TRBJ2-3 once . TRBV14 CASSPLFGTDTQYF TGTGCCAGCAGCCCCCTATTTGGTACAGATACGCAGTATTTT
TRBJ2-1 . . TRBV7-2 CASSSQTQLSSYNEQFF TGTGCCAGCAGCTCCCAGACTCAGTTAAGCTCCTACAATGAGCAGTTCTTC
TRBJ2-7 few TRBD2 TRBV6-6 CASSTLAGSSYEQYF TGTGCCAGCAGCACACTAGCGGGGAGCTCCTACGAGCAGTACTTC
TRBJ2-2 . . TRBV5-1 CASRLDGGPTTGELFF TGCGCCAGCCGTCTCGACGGAGGGCCTACCACCGGGGAGCTGTTTTTT
TRBJ2-1 . . TRBV28 CASSSVTGITYNEQFF TGTGCCAGCAGTTCGGTGACAGGTATAACCTACAATGAGCAGTTCTTC
TRBJ1-2 . . TRBV4-1 CASSQPGKKANYGYTF TGCGCCAGCAGCCAACCAGGGAAGAAGGCTAACTATGGCTACACCTTC
TRBJ2-1 . TRBD2 TRBV9 CASSPRLADYNEQFF TGTGCCAGCAGCCCCCGACTAGCGGACTACAATGAGCAGTTCTTC
TRBJ2-1 . TRBD2 TRBV9 CASSVALLAGMDNEQFF TGTGCCAGCAGCGTAGCCCTCCTAGCGGGAATGGATAATGAGCAGTTCTTC
TRBJ1-3 . . TRBV12-5 CASGDLGTFSGNTIYF TGTGCTAGTGGGGACCTCGGGACATTCTCTGGAAACACCATATATTTT
TRBJ2-3 . TRBD2 TRBV18 CASSPLAGGNTDTQYF TGTGCCAGCTCACCGTTAGCGGGAGGGAACACAGATACGCAGTATTTT
TRBJ2-3 once TRBD2 TRBV18 CASSPLAASTDTQYF TGTGCCAGCTCACCCCTAGCGGCAAGCACAGATACGCAGTATTTT